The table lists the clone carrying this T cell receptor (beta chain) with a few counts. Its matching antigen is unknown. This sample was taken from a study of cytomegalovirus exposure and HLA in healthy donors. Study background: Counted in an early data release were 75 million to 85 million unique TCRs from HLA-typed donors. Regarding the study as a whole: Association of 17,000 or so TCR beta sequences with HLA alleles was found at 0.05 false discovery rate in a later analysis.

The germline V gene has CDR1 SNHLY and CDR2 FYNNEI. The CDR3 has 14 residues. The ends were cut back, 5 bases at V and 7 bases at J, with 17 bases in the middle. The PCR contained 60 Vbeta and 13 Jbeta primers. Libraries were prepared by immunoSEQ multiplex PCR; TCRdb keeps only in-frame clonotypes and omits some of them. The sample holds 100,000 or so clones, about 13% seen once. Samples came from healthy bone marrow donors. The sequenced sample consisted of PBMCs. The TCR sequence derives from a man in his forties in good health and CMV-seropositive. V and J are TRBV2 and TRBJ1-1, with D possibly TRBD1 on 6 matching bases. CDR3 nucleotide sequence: TGTGCCAGCAGTCCCTACTCAGGACAGTTTGAAGCTTTCTTT. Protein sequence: CASSPYSGQFEAFF. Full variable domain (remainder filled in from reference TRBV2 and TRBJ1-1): EPEVTQTPSHQVTQMGQEVILRCVPISNHLYFYWYRQILGQKVEFLVSFYNNEISEKSEIFDDQFSVERPDGSNFTLKIRSTKLEDSAMYFCASSPYSGQFEAFFGQGTRLTVV.